Following are 30 T cell receptor beta chains from one sample sequenced in a study of T cell responses to AZD1222 COVID-19 vaccine. Clones were read by immunoSEQ multiplex PCR, and TCRdb kept only the in-frame ones, dropping some. The sample contains 150,000 to 200,000 clones, more than 85% of which appear only once. Sequencing was performed on peripheral blood, taken 28 days after the second AZD1222 dose. The receptors shown here come from an adult who received the AZD1222 COVID-19 vaccine.

CDR3: CASSLNLDRTYGYTF. CDR3 in DNA: TGTGCCAGCTCTCTAAACCTAGACAGGACGTATGGCTACACCTTC. V gene TRBV18 combines with J gene TRBJ1-2; D possibly corresponds to TRBD1 (6 bases). V lost 6 bases to trimming and J lost 5 bases, with 19 bases between them. Germline values: CDR1 KGHSH, CDR2 LQKENI. This CDR3 region has 15 residues.

The chain recombines TRBV6-5 with TRBJ1-5, with D perhaps TRBD1 (5 bases). The CDR3 is 14 amino acids. V lost 6 bases and J 1 base, leaving 10 bases between the germline ends. CDR1 and CDR2 from the germline V gene are MNHEY and SVGAGI. In nucleotides, the CDR3 is TGTGCCAGCAGAAGCAGGGCCAGCAATCAGCCCCAGCATTTT. The encoded protein is CASRSRASNQPQHF.

This chain links TRBV10-2 with TRBJ2-2; no clear D. CDR3 length equals 14 residues. CDR1 and CDR2 from the germline V gene are WSHSY and SAAADI. V gave up 4 bases and J gave up 7 bases, with 13 bases separating them. The CDR3 reads CASSVEQRGGELFF. DNA for the CDR3: TGCGCCAGCAGTGTCGAACAGCGCGGCGGGGAGCTGTTTTTT.

The chain has TRBV7-9 and TRBJ2-5; D is possibly TRBD2 (6 bases). Germline assignment: CDR1 SEHNR and CDR2 FQNEAQ (reference sequence). The CDR3 runs to 15 residues. V was pared by 5 bases and J by 3 bases, with 16 bases between. CDR3 nucleotides: TGTGCCAGCAGCGACGGGACTTACTTCAAAGAGACCCAGTACTTC. This codes for CASSDGTYFKETQYF.

This chain uses TRBV30 with TRBJ1-3, with D unclear. V was cut by 2 bases and J by 1 base, with 9 bases left in between. The germline CDR1 and CDR2 sequences are GTSNPN and SVGIG (reference sequence). The CDR3 totals 14 residues. The CDR3 DNA reads TGTGCCTGGAGTCACGGTGGGTCTGGAAACACCATATATTTT. This codes for CAWSHGGSGNTIYF.

The V call is TRBV11-2, the J call TRBJ1-2, with D possibly matching TRBD1 (6 bases). V was cut by 1 base and J by 7 bases, with 10 bases left in between. Germline assignment: CDR1 SGHAT and CDR2 FQNNGV. The CDR3 loop spans 13 amino acids. In DNA form, the CDR3 reads TGTGCCAGCAGCTTAGTGGGGGCTGGTGGCTACACCTTC. It specifies CASSLVGAGGYTF.

This chain links TRBV18 with TRBJ1-1; the D is unclear. The CDR3 sequence is 13 residues long. CDR1 is KGHSH, CDR2 LQKENI, per germline. Trimming pared 1 base from V and 7 bases from J, leaving 10 bases between. CDR3 in amino acids: CASSPRGLGEAFF. The CDR3 DNA is TGTGCCAGCTCACCACGAGGGTTGGGTGAAGCTTTCTTT.

The CDR3 DNA reads as TGTGCCAGCAGCCAAGTAATTGGTCAGCCCCAGCATTTT. As protein: CASSQVIGQPQHF. The chain is built from TRBV4-2 and TRBJ1-5; no firm D call. The CDR3 loop spans 13 amino acids. The germline V gene encodes CDR1 LGHNA and CDR2 YNFKEQ. Deletions cut 1 base from V and 6 bases from J, with 7 bases between.

The rearrangement links TRBV27 to TRBJ1-2, with 11 nucleotides matching TRBD1. CDR3 size: 15 residues. Germline trimming cut 4 bases from V and 5 bases from J; bases unmatched to any gene: 6. Germline CDR1 reads MNHEY; CDR2 reads SMNVEV (reference sequence). The CDR3 nucleotides are TGTGCCAGCAGTTCCCGGGACAGGGGGAAGTATGGCTACACCTTC. Translating gives CASSSRDRGKYGYTF.

The chain carries TRBV18 and TRBJ1-1; no clear D. Germline CDR1 and CDR2: KGHSH and LQKENI. The length of the CDR3 is 14 residues. The V and J ends lost 6 bases and 4 bases respectively, with 15 bases between them. CDR3 nucleotides: TGTGCCAGCTCCCCGTCAGTAGGCCCCACTGAAGCTTTCTTT. Its protein is CASSPSVGPTEAFF.

This clone occurred once. CDR3 bases: TGTGCCAGCAGAAAGCGGACAGGCGACAGAGCTTTCTTT. Its translation is CASRKRTGDRAFF. This chain links TRBV7-3 with TRBJ1-1; 7 bases line up with TRBD1. CDR3 length: 13 amino acids. J gave up 10 bases and V 6 bases, and 11 bases lay outside the gene matches. Per germline, CDR1 SGHTA and CDR2 FQGTGA.

V is TRBV20-1 and J is TRBJ1-6; D is ambiguous. CDR1 and CDR2 (germline): DFQATT, SNEGSKA (reference sequence). The CDR3 contains 10 residues. The ends were cut back, 1 base at V and 14 bases at J, with 6 bases in the middle. The CDR3 DNA reads as TGCAGTGCTAGAGGGGAAGCCCTCCACTTT. Its translation is CSARGEALHF.

This chain links TRBV30 with TRBJ2-3, with 12 bases matching TRBD2. The CDR3 loop spans 18 amino acids. CDR1 and CDR2 (germline): GTSNPN, SVGIG (reference sequence). The junction had 16 bases not matched to a gene; V was cut back by 6 bases and J by 3 bases. CDR3 DNA: TGTGCCTGTGATAAGTCCGGGCTAGCGGGAGGGCGGACAGATACGCAGTATTTT. Residues: CACDKSGLAGGRTDTQYF.

This chain links TRBV29-1 with TRBJ1-1; D unclear. V lost 6 bases to trimming and J lost 2 bases, with 4 bases between them. The germline V gene has CDR1 SQVTM and CDR2 ANQGSEA. This CDR3 contains 10 residues. CDR3 residues: CSVSNTEAFF. The CDR3 coding sequence is TGCAGCGTCTCAAACACTGAAGCTTTCTTT.

The J gene is TRBJ1-1, the V gene TRBV6-2 or TRBV6-3; D is possibly TRBD1 (6 bases). The CDR3 consists of 15 residues. Germline loops: CDR1 MNHEY, CDR2 SVGEGT. V gave up 2 bases and J gave up 3 bases, with 13 bases separating them. The chain's CDR3 is CASSYGGGAYTEAFF. The CDR3 DNA reads as TGTGCCAGCAGTTACGGGGGCGGGGCCTACACTGAAGCTTTCTTT.

The genes are TRBV3-1 (or the pseudogene TRBV3-2) and TRBJ1-1; the D gene is possibly TRBD1 (5 bases). The CDR3 consists of 12 residues. The germline gives CDR1 LGHDT, CDR2 YNNKEL (reference sequence). The V gene lost 1 base and the J gene lost 10 bases, with 10 bases spanning the gap. The CDR3 protein is CASSQGGAGAFF. The CDR3 coding sequence is TGTGCCAGCAGCCAAGGTGGGGCTGGAGCTTTCTTT.

The chain has TRBV18 and TRBJ1-1; D not resolved. V lost 1 base and J lost 2, with 5 bases in between. This CDR3 spans 13 amino acids. Germline values: CDR1 KGHSH, CDR2 LQKENI. The CDR3 bases are TGTGCCAGCTCACCACTGACAAACACTGAAGCTTTCTTT. Amino acid sequence: CASSPLTNTEAFF.

The rearrangement links TRBV29-1 to TRBJ2-7; 9 nucleotides match TRBD1. The CDR3 is made up of 12 amino acids. V was pared by 7 bases and J by 4 bases, with 5 bases of the junction left unmatched. Germline V gene lookup returns CDR1 SQVTM and CDR2 ANQGSEA. CDR3 sequence reads: CSAGQGKYEQYF. CDR3 nucleotide sequence: TGCAGCGCCGGACAGGGGAAGTACGAGCAGTACTTC.

V usage is TRBV11-3 and J usage is TRBJ1-6, with D hard to call. CDR1 is SGHNT and CDR2 is YENEEA in the germline V gene. The CDR3 consists of 13 residues. V was cut by 2 bases and J by 5 bases, with 4 bases left in between. The CDR3 coding sequence is TGTGCCAGCAGCTTACTCAATAATTCACCCCTCCACTTT. Translated, it gives CASSLLNNSPLHF.

This chain's CDR3 is CASSLARSTEAFF. CDR3 DNA sequence: TGTGCCAGCAGCTTAGCGAGGTCCACTGAAGCTTTCTTT. The chain joins TRBV11-1 to TRBJ1-1; D uncertain. Germline V lookup: CDR1 SGHAT, CDR2 FQDESV (reference sequence). V was trimmed by 0 bases and J by 4 bases, leaving 6 bases between them. CDR3 size: 13 residues.

This rearrangement joins TRBV7-2 to TRBJ2-1; 11 bases match TRBD2. Germline V CDR1 and CDR2: SGHTA, FQGNSA. The CDR3 length is 19 residues. The ends lost 2 bases at V and 2 bases at J; junction bases unmatched: 11. This CDR3 reads CASSLSTSRLAGTYNEQFF. In nucleotides, the CDR3 is TGTGCCAGCAGCTTATCCACAAGCAGACTAGCGGGGACCTACAATGAGCAGTTCTTC.

This clone has just a few counts. The V and J genes are TRBV7-9 and TRBJ2-5; TRBD2 aligns across 12 bases. The CDR3 contains 17 residues. Germline CDR1 and CDR2: SEHNR and FQNEAQ (reference sequence). V lost 5 bases to trimming and J lost 5 bases; unmatched junction nucleotides: 12. In DNA, the CDR3 is TGTGCCAGCAGCCACCTAGCGGGGGGGTCCGGTGTGGAGACCCAGTACTTC. It yields the protein CASSHLAGGSGVETQYF.

V gene TRBV10-1 combines with J gene TRBJ2-3; 13 bases align to TRBD2. V lost 4 bases, J lost 4 bases, and 2 bases stayed unmatched. The CDR3 covers 15 residues. In germline, CDR1 is WNHNN, CDR2 SYGVQD (reference sequence). CDR3 sequence: CASSVTSGRPDTQYF. The CDR3 DNA reads TGCGCCAGCAGTGTGACTAGCGGGAGGCCAGATACGCAGTATTTT.

V and J are TRBV5-1 and TRBJ1-4, with D tentatively TRBD1 (6 bases). Germline V gene data show CDR1 as SGHRS and CDR2 as YFSETQ. CDR3 length: 14 residues. V shed 4 bases and J shed 8 bases, with 15 bases lying between them. For the CDR3, the DNA is TGCGCCAGCAGCACAGGGACAAGGGGGGAAAAACTGTTTTTT. As protein: CASSTGTRGEKLFF.

V usage is TRBV4-3 and J usage is TRBJ2-3; D not resolved. CDR1 LGHNA and CDR2 YSLEER come from the germline V gene. This CDR3 is built from 13 residues. V was shortened by 1 base and J by 6 bases, with 8 bases between the two germline ends. DNA of the CDR3: TGCGCCAGCAGCCAAGGGTCAGACGATACGCAGTATTTT. It is translated as CASSQGSDDTQYF.

This clone was seen only once. This rearrangement joins TRBV27 to TRBJ2-7; TRBD2 is a possible D gene (5 bases). Trimming stripped 2 bases from V and 0 bases from J, with 8 bases between. The germline gives CDR1 MNHEY, CDR2 SMNVEV (reference sequence). The CDR3 contains 14 residues. For the CDR3, the DNA is TGTGCCAGCAGTTTAGGCGGGCGCTCCTACGAGCAGTACTTC. Protein product: CASSLGGRSYEQYF.

This chain links TRBV4-2 with TRBJ2-3, with 7 bases fitting TRBD2. With V trimmed by 0 bases and J by 0 bases, 6 bases remained unmatched. Germline V CDR1 and CDR2: LGHNA, YNFKEQ. This CDR3 is built from 17 residues. The CDR3 region has the DNA TGTGCCAGCAGCCAAGATCTTCGGGGGGTTAGCACAGATACGCAGTATTTT. Protein: CASSQDLRGVSTDTQYF.

V and J are TRBV18 and TRBJ2-3, with unresolved D. Trimming took off 0 bases at V and 2 bases at J, with 0 bases between the two ends. The CDR3 runs 12 residues. CDR1 is KGHSH and CDR2 is LQKENI in the germline V gene. In nucleotides, the CDR3 is TGTGCCAGCTCACCACCCACAGATACGCAGTATTTT. Translation gives CASSPPTDTQYF.

V is TRBV23-1 and J is TRBJ1-6; D not resolved. TRBV23-1 is reported as an ORF; its role is uncertain. CDR3 length: 16 amino acids. Trimming shortened V by 0 bases and J by 0 bases, and 6 bases separated the two germline ends. The CDR3 region is CASSQSESSYNSPLHF. The CDR3 DNA follows: TGCGCCAGCAGTCAATCGGAGAGCTCCTATAATTCACCCCTCCACTTT.

This rearrangement joins TRBV3-1 (or the pseudogene TRBV3-2) to TRBJ1-1; the D gene is possibly TRBD1 (6 bases). The CDR3 runs 20 residues. Trimming removed 4 bases from V and 0 bases from J, with 27 bases in between. In germline, CDR1 is LGHDT, CDR2 YNNKEL (reference sequence). CDR3 region: CASSPHGRYRAGVMNTEAFF. CDR3 in DNA: TGTGCCAGCAGCCCCCACGGGAGGTACAGGGCCGGGGTAATGAACACTGAAGCTTTCTTT.